This T cell receptor beta chain was sequenced for a study of PD-1 blockade in classical Hodgkin lymphoma (TCRdb year 2020). For context, the study as a whole: Nivolumab dosing was 3 mg/kg intravenously every 2 weeks, continuing until either disease progression or unacceptable toxicity. To define a peripheral blood immune signature of response to PD-1 blockade in classical Hodgkin lymphoma, the study combined TCR beta sequencing with CyTOF. What the work shows at the level of the full study, not this receptor alone: Patients starting nivolumab less than 1 year after ASCT had lower diversity and were excluded from later analyses to avoid confounding by immune reconstitution. By C4D1, a significant rise was seen in CD4+ TCR diversity but not in CD8+ TCR diversity (p=0.0027 vs p=0.16), and the rise was most apparent among complete responders (p=0.02). Newly diagnosed patients were reported to have lower baseline TCR diversity than healthy donors, and relapsed/refractory patients were reported to have lower baseline TCR diversity still. Among trial patients, those achieving complete response had baseline diversity similar to that of newly diagnosed patients, while diversity was significantly lower in partial responders and progressors. The study was restricted to a single clinical trial cohort, and the causes of repertoire differences, possibly disease activity or prior therapy, were left undefined.

The Qiagen DNeasy kit was used to extract genomic DNA from unsorted PBMCs and from the negatively selected CD4+ and CD8+ fractions. TCR beta CDR3 regions were subjected to amplification by immunoSEQ multiplex PCR with primers that anneal to V and J segments. A synthetic immune receptor repertoire was used to minimize amplification bias, and any residual bias was removed computationally once sequencing was done. From the authors' description of their analysis: Custom Python scripts were used to quantify repertoire diversity as the Shannon entropy index. The unsorted, CD4+ and CD8+ repertoires were each analyzed separately, with the exception of combined analyses, where CD4+ and CD8+ sequences were merged in silico. A clone was considered expanded if an increase in frequency of at least 2-fold after treatment relative to C1D1 was found, and a pseudocount of 0.5 was applied to clones undetected at baseline. Clones with 0 or 1 copy at C1D1 were classified as singleton clones, and clones with 2 or more copies were classified as non-singleton clones. Clones expanded in unsorted samples were assigned a CD4+, CD8+ or unknown annotation through matching of protein sequences in sorted samples from the same patient. Diversity changes from C1D1 to C4D1 were tested in paired samples using Wilcoxon tests. TCRdb took over this immuneACCESS table, retaining in-frame rearrangements with V and J assigned. Such tables are incomplete; in checked studies, under half of the missing clones stem from an unresolved V gene, and the remainder is unexplained. V and J calls and clone size follow that table, whereas D and trimming were derived from the DNA. For this sample the table gives 45,000 to 55,000 clones, of which over 70% were detected only once. The ten largest clonotypes hold 16% of the sample.

The CDR3 goes from the cysteine to the phenylalanine over 11 residues. The entry retains the CDR3 DNA only, 33 bases that are in frame from base 1. Here V drops 8 bases and J drops 5 bases, and the junction holds 5 bases not matched to any gene. CDR1 is given as DFQATT and CDR2 as SNEGSKA, both from the germline V gene (reference sequence). This clone was counted between two and nine times. It lacks a known antigen. Per-base quality was not reported, and no clone a single base away is much larger than it. Interpreted using the paper, the time point label stands for: cycle 1 day 1 (C1D1), immediately before nivolumab initiation. Every trial patient had relapsed after autologous stem cell transplantation, and cohorts A, B and C differed in prior brentuximab vedotin exposure. The trial cohort was composed of 56 patients with relapsed/refractory classical Hodgkin lymphoma, for whom complete response, partial response or progressive disease was recorded as best overall response. In the multi-cohort phase II CheckMate 205 trial, trial patients received single-agent nivolumab. An independent review committee assessed best overall response by applying the 2007 International Working Group response criteria. Trial PBMCs were collected just before the start of nivolumab (C1D1) and during therapy at cycle 2 day 1 and cycle 4 day 1. Peripheral blood was collected in 8 mL Vacutainer Cell Preparation Tubes, from which PBMCs were isolated by centrifugation and then cryopreserved.

This clonotype was obtained from a human donor with classical Hodgkin lymphoma. This specimen was peripheral blood mononuclear cells (PBMCs), taken at baseline. Recombination joined TRBV20-1 with TRBJ1-2, and TRBD1 matches 7 of the central bases. The CDR3 protein: CSTTGKYGYTF. The DNA sequence follows: TGCAGTACGACAGGGAAGTATGGCTACACCTTC.